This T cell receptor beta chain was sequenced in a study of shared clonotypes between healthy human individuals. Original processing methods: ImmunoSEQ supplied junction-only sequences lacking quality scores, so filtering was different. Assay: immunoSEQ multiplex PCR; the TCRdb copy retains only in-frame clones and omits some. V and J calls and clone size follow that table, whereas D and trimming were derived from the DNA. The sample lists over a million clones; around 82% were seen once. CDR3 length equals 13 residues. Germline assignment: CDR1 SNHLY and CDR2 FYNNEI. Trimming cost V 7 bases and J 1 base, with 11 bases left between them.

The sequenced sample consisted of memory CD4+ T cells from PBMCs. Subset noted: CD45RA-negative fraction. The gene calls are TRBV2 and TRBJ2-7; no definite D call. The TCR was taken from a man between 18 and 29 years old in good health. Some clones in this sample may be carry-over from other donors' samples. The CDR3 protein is CASTARESYEQYF. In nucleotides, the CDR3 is TGTGCCAGCACGGCGCGCGAATCCTACGAGCAGTACTTC.